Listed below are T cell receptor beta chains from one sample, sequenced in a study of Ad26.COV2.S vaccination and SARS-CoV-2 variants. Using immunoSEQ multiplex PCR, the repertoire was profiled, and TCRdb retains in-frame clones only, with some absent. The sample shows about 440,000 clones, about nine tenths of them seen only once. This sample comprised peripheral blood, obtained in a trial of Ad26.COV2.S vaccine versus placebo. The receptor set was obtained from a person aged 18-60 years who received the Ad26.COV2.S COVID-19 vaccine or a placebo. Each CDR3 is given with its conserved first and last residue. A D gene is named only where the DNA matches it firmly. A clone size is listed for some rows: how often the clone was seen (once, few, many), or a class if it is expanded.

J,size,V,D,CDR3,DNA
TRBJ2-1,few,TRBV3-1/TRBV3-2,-,CASSQIRNNEQFF,TGTGCCAGCAGCCAAATAAGGAACAATGAGCAGTTCTTC
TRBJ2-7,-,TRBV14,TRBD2,CASSQPGLAGGPSYEQYF,TGTGCCAGCAGCCAACCGGGACTAGCGGGAGGACCCTCCTACGAGCAGTACTTC
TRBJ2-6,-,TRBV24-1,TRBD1,CATSDRASGANVLTF,TGTGCCACCTCAGACAGGGCATCTGGGGCCAACGTCCTGACTTTC
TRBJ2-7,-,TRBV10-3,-,CAISRLELGGELVGYEQYF,TGTGCCATCAGTCGTCTTGAACTAGGGGGGGAGCTAGTAGGCTACGAGCAGTACTTC
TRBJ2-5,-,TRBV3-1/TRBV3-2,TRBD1,CASSHHTTRGKGETQYF,TGTGCCAGCAGCCACCATACTACCAGGGGGAAGGGAGAGACCCAGTACTTC
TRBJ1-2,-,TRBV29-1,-,CSVGSEGSGYTF,TGCAGCGTTGGATCGGAGGGATCAGGCTACACCTTC
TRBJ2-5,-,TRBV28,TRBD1,CASSLRGQAIQETQYF,TGTGCCAGCAGTTTACGGGGACAGGCAATTCAAGAGACCCAGTACTTC
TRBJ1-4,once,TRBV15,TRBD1,CATSRVKGAGGNEKLFF,TGTGCCACCAGCAGAGTCAAGGGGGCAGGTGGTAATGAAAAACTGTTTTTT
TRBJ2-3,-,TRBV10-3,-,CAISESSDTQYF,TGTGCCATCAGTGAGTCCTCAGATACGCAGTATTTT
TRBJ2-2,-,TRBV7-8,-,CASSLERGAELFF,TGTGCCAGCAGCTTAGAAAGGGGGGCGGAGCTGTTTTTT
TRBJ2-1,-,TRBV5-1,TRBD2,CASSLVPSGRRNSYNEQFF,TGCGCCAGCAGCTTGGTGCCTAGCGGGAGACGAAACTCCTACAATGAGCAGTTCTTC
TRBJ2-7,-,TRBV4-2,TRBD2,CASSHDGLAGDYEQYF,TGTGCCAGCAGCCACGACGGACTAGCGGGAGACTACGAGCAGTACTTC
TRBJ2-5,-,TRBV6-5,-,CASSSNSGFQETQYF,TGTGCCAGCAGTTCAAATAGCGGATTTCAAGAGACCCAGTACTTC
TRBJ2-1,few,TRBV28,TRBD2,CASSLWGLADNEQFF,TGTGCCAGCAGTTTATGGGGACTAGCGGACAATGAGCAGTTCTTC
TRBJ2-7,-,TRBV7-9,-,CASNPITSDTSTYEQYF,TGTGCCAGCAATCCTATCACGTCCGACACGTCCACCTACGAGCAGTACTTC
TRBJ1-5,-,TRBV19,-,CASWSPREGQPQHF,TGTGCCAGTTGGTCCCCCAGGGAAGGGCAGCCCCAGCATTTT